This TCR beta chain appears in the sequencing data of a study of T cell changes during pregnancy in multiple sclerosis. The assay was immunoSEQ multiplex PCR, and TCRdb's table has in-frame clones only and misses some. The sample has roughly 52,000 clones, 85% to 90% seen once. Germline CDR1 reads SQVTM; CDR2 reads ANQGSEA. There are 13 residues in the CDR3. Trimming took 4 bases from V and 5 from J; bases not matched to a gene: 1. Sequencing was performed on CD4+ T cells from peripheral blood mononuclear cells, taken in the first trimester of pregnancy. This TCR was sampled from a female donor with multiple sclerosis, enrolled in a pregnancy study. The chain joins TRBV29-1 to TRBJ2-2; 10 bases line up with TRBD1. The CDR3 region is CSVGTGGTGELFF. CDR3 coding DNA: TGCAGCGTTGGGACAGGGGGTACCGGGGAGCTGTTTTTT.